These 21 T cell receptor beta chains share one sample of origin, sequenced in a study of blood T cell repertoires in COVID-19. Produced via immunoSEQ multiplex PCR; TCRdb's table is partial and in-frame only. The repertoire includes about 490,000 clones, 70% to 90% of them detected once, and 3.2% sits in the top ten. Sample: peripheral blood. The receptors were gathered from a human donor in a cohort sampled during active COVID-19.

V usage is TRBV6-5 and J usage is TRBJ2-7, with TRBD1 identical over 7 bases. V lost 6 bases to trimming and J lost 3 bases; unmatched junction nucleotides: 8. The CDR3 runs 14 residues. The germline V gene has CDR1 MNHEY and CDR2 SVGAGI. The CDR3 nucleotides read TGTGCCAGCAGACTTTCGGGACAGCTCTACGAGCAGTACTTC. Protein: CASRLSGQLYEQYF.

This clone was counted a single time. The rearrangement joins TRBV6-6 to TRBJ1-3, with unresolved D. This CDR3 is built from 14 residues. In germline, CDR1 is MNHNY, CDR2 SVGAGI (reference sequence). The V end was cut by 4 bases, the J end by 6 bases, with 13 bases between. The CDR3 DNA follows: TGTGCCAGCAGTTTCAACGGAGGAGAAAACACCATATATTTT. Protein: CASSFNGGENTIYF.

The rearrangement joins TRBV29-1 to TRBJ2-1; possible D gene TRBD2, 6 bases. CDR1 and CDR2 (germline): SQVTM, ANQGSEA. V was shortened by 0 bases and J by 9 bases, with 9 bases between the two germline ends. This CDR3 has 12 residues. The CDR3 region has the DNA TGCAGCGTTGAAGAACGGGGGATTGAGCAGTTCTTC. This encodes CSVEERGIEQFF.

The chain uses TRBV7-3 and TRBJ2-5; 11 nucleotides agree with TRBD2. This CDR3 has 15 residues. Germline lookup yields CDR1 SGHTA and CDR2 FQGTGA. Trimming cost V 0 bases and J 5 bases; bases outside gene matches: 2. The CDR3 loop reads CASSLTSGRAETQYF. The CDR3 DNA is TGTGCCAGCAGCTTAACTAGCGGGAGGGCTGAGACCCAGTACTTC.

This clone was seen once. The chain combines TRBV20-1 with TRBJ1-6; 9 bases fit TRBD1. The germline CDR1 and CDR2 sequences are DFQATT and SNEGSKA (reference sequence). The CDR3 is 12 amino acids. J was trimmed by 13 bases and V by 3 bases; bases with no gene match: 4. CDR3 region: CSASRTGAPLHF. The DNA for the CDR3 is TGCAGTGCTAGTAGGACAGGGGCTCCCCTCCACTTT.

The rearrangement joins TRBV27 to TRBJ1-2; tentatively, D is TRBD1 (6 bases). Germline lookup yields CDR1 MNHEY and CDR2 SMNVEV (reference sequence). Trimming removed 4 bases at V and 6 bases at J, with 24 bases between. This CDR3 has 17 amino acids. CDR3 nucleotides: TGTGCCAGCAGTTCCGCGGACAGCGACCTAAAAAGGGATGGCTACACCTTC. Protein: CASSSADSDLKRDGYTF.

The V and J genes are TRBV7-2 and TRBJ2-3; TRBD2 is a possible D gene (6 bases). The germline V gene encodes CDR1 SGHTA and CDR2 FQGNSA. The CDR3 has 14 residues. With 5 bases removed from V and 3 bases from J, the gap between germline ends came to 12 bases. The CDR3 DNA reads TGTGCCAGCAGCCGCGGAGGGCTTACAGATACGCAGTATTTT. Encoded protein: CASSRGGLTDTQYF.

V is TRBV30 and J is TRBJ2-7, with D maybe TRBD2 (7 bases). This CDR3 is built from 15 residues. Trimming removed 3 bases at V and 8 bases at J, with 23 bases between. Germline V lookup: CDR1 GTSNPN, CDR2 SVGIG (reference sequence). The CDR3 DNA follows: TGTGCCTGGAGGACCCGGGGGGCCAACCCTTACCAGCAGTACTTC. It translates to CAWRTRGANPYQQYF.

V usage is TRBV21-1 and J usage is TRBJ2-7; the D call of TRBD2 is as the table states it, not checked on the DNA. TRBV21-1 is a listed pseudogene. The CDR3 length is 15 residues. The CDR3, as DNA: TGTGCCAGCAGCTGCGGACTCTTCACTCGGGGGGAGCAGTACTTC. It translates to CASSCGLFTRGEQYF.

This rearrangement joins TRBV25-1 to TRBJ2-1; D is undetermined. Between the trimmed V and J ends, which lost 0 bases and 6 bases, there was a span of 6 bases. Germline V gene data show CDR1 as MGHDK and CDR2 as SYGVNS. The CDR3 totals 13 residues. CDR3 DNA sequence: TGTGCCAGCAGTGAATACTACTTCAATGAGCAGTTCTTC. Translating gives CASSEYYFNEQFF.

The sample holds a few counts of this clone. The chain recombines TRBV2 with TRBJ2-3, with TRBD2 identical over 8 bases. Germline V gene sequence: CDR1 SNHLY, CDR2 FYNNEI. The CDR3 totals 13 residues. Trimming at V came to 6 bases and at J to 5 bases, leaving 4 bases not matched to a gene. CDR3: CASRAGVIDTQYF. DNA of the CDR3: TGTGCCAGCAGAGCGGGAGTTATAGATACGCAGTATTTT.

J is TRBJ2-2 and V is TRBV30, with 7 nucleotides matching TRBD1. Germline trimming cut 4 bases from V and 6 bases from J; bases unmatched to any gene: 5. This CDR3 is 13 amino acids long. Germline V gene data show CDR1 as GTSNPN and CDR2 as SVGIG (reference sequence). CDR3 bases: TGTGCCTGGAACAGGGGTCCCCCCGGGGAGCTGTTTTTT. Its protein is CAWNRGPPGELFF.

This clone showed up just a few times. The V gene is TRBV29-1, the J gene TRBJ2-7; perhaps TRBD1 as D (6 bases). Germline lookup yields CDR1 SQVTM and CDR2 ANQGSEA. With 4 bases removed from V and 5 bases from J, the gap between germline ends came to 15 bases. There are 13 residues in the CDR3. The CDR3 is CSVVGDNRDEQYF. CDR3 DNA sequence: TGCAGCGTTGTAGGGGACAACCGAGACGAGCAGTACTTC.

The rearrangement uses TRBV29-1 and TRBJ2-3, with D unclear. V lost 7 bases and J 3 bases, leaving 14 bases between the germline ends. The CDR3 extends over 13 amino acids. Germline V gives CDR1 SQVTM, CDR2 ANQGSEA. The CDR3 DNA reads as TGCAGCGGGAGAAAAGCAGCTACAGATACGCAGTATTTT. This encodes CSGRKAATDTQYF.

This clone was detected only a few times. This chain joins TRBV7-2 and TRBJ2-5; 12 bases are shared with TRBD2. Losses at the gene ends were 6 bases for V and 5 bases for J; bases not matched to a gene: 10. This CDR3 is 16 amino acids long. Germline assignment: CDR1 SGHTA and CDR2 FQGNSA. The CDR3 DNA reads as TGTGCCAGCAGGGCTATACTAGCGGGAGGTGATGAGACCCAGTACTTC. It is translated as CASRAILAGGDETQYF. Drawing the rest from reference TRBV7-2 and TRBJ2-5, the complete variable domain is GAGVSQSPSNKVTEKGKDVELRCDPISGHTALYWYRQSLGQGLEFLIYFQGNSAPDKSGLPSDRFSAERTGGSVSTLTIQRTQQEDSAVYLCASRAILAGGDETQYFGPGTRLLVL.

The chain uses TRBV4-2 and TRBJ1-1; no firm D call. From germline, CDR1 is LGHNA and CDR2 YNFKEQ. V was clipped by 4 bases and J by 6 bases, with 12 bases between them. The CDR3 is made up of 13 amino acids. CDR3 sequence (DNA): TGTGCCAGCAGCCCTCTGAGAGGAGCTGAAGCTTTCTTT. Its protein is CASSPLRGAEAFF.

The rearrangement uses TRBV5-1 and TRBJ2-3, with 7 nucleotides matching TRBD1. The germline CDR1 and CDR2 sequences are SGHRS and YFSETQ. Trimming removed 5 bases from V and 6 bases from J; junction bases left unmatched: 6. The CDR3 covers 13 residues. The CDR3: CASSRDSYDTQYF. The CDR3 nucleotides read TGCGCCAGCAGTCGGGACAGCTACGATACGCAGTATTTT.

CDR3 residues: CASSSAPGEDPDTQYF. The CDR3 coding sequence is TGTGCCAGCAGTTCCGCGCCAGGTGAAGATCCAGATACGCAGTATTTT. The rearrangement joins TRBV6-2 or TRBV6-3 to TRBJ2-3; D not certain. The germline V gene encodes CDR1 MNHEY and CDR2 SVGEGT. CDR3 length: 16 residues. Trimming stripped 4 bases from V and 4 bases from J, with 18 bases between.

The rearrangement joins TRBV7-3 to TRBJ2-6; 8 nucleotides match TRBD2. Losses at the gene ends were 5 bases for V and 7 bases for J; bases not matched to a gene: 10. The CDR3 consists of 16 residues. CDR1 SGHTA and CDR2 FQGTGA come from the germline V gene. The CDR3 sequence is CASSLSGGKFANVLTF. CDR3 DNA: TGTGCCAGCAGCCTCTCGGGGGGGAAATTTGCCAACGTCCTGACTTTC.

The chain recombines TRBV6-1 with TRBJ2-1; 12 nucleotides line up with TRBD2. V shed 4 bases and J 8 bases; nucleotides not matched to a gene: 9. CDR3 length: 16 amino acids. Germline values: CDR1 MNHNS, CDR2 SASEGT. CDR3 coding DNA: TGTGCCAGCAGTGCCCCTAGCGGGAGGGCCCTCGATGAGCAGTTCTTC. Translated, it gives CASSAPSGRALDEQFF.

This chain uses TRBV4-2 with TRBJ2-2; D unresolved. The germline CDR1 and CDR2 sequences are LGHNA and YNFKEQ. V was trimmed by 1 base and J by 6 bases, leaving 9 bases between them. The CDR3 is made up of 14 amino acids. The CDR3 region is CASSQGLGPGELFF. Written as DNA, the CDR3 is TGTGCCAGCAGCCAAGGTCTAGGTCCCGGGGAGCTGTTTTTT.